This T cell receptor beta chain was observed in a study of Ad26.COV2.S vaccination and SARS-CoV-2 variants. Points from the study as a whole: Higher spike-specific TCR breadth was found in vaccine recipients than in placebo recipients.

With regard to this clone: Antigen specificity is unknown.

Treatment noted: over 15 received Ad26.COV2.S at low or high dose, single or two shots; about 5 received placebo; per-sample allocation not given. Samples came from day 63 after the first vaccine or placebo injection. Clones were sequenced by immunoSEQ multiplex PCR, and TCRdb holds only the in-frame ones, with some missing. The data hold over 400,000 clones, with 90% observed a single time. V lost 9 bases, J lost 2 bases, and 7 bases stayed unmatched. CDR1 is MDHEN and CDR2 is SYDVKM in the germline V gene. The CDR3 extends over 14 amino acids. The V call is TRBV28, the J call TRBJ1-2; TRBD1 matches 9 bases. The sample in question was peripheral blood, obtained in a trial of Ad26.COV2.S vaccine versus placebo. The source is a person aged 18-60 years who received the Ad26.COV2.S COVID-19 vaccine or a placebo. CDR3 region: CASSRDRANYGYTF. CDR3 DNA sequence: TGTGCCAGTTCCCGGGACAGGGCCAACTATGGCTACACCTTC.